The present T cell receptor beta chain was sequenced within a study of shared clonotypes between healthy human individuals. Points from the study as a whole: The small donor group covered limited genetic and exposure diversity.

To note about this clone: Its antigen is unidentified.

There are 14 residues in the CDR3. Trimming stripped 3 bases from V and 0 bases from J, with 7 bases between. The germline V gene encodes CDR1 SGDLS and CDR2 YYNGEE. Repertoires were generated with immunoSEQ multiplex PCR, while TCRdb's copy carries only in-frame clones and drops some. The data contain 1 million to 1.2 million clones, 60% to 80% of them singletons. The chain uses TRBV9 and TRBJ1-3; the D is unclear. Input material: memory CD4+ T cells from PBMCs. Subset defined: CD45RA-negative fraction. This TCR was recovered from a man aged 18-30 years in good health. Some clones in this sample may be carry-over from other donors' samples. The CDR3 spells CASSAGVSGNTIYF. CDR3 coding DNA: TGTGCCAGCAGCGCTGGGGTCTCTGGAAACACCATATATTTT.